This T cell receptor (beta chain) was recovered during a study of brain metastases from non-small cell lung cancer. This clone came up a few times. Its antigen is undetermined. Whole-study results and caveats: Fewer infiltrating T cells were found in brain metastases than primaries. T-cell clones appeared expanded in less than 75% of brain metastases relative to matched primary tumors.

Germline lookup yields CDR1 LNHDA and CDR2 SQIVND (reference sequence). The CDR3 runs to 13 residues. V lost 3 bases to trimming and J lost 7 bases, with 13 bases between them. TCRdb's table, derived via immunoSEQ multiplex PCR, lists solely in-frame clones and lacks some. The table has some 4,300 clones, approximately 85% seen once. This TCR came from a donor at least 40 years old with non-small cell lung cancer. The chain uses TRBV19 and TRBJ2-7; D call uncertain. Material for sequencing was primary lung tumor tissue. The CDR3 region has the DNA TGTGCCAGTAGTATGGTAATCTTGGGTGAGCAGTACTTC. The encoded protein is CASSMVILGEQYF.